The rows below give T cell receptor beta chains drawn from one sample of a study of monozygotic twins with inflammatory bowel disease. From its re-call of the 5' RACE reads, TCRdb lists each CDR3 protein once, without DNA. The data include over 100,000 distinct CDR3 sequences; the top ten clones carry 12%. Material for sequencing was blood. The receptors were sampled from a human donor with ulcerative colitis or Crohn's disease, or a healthy co-twin of an affected twin (not recorded which). Each CDR3 is given with its conserved first and last residue. Fields, in order: J gene, V gene, CDR3 protein.

TRBJ2-5 | TRBV25-1 | CASRSGGGFVETQYF
TRBJ2-3 | TRBV3-1 | CASKKGTGGPTDTQYF
TRBJ2-4 | TRBV7-9 | CASTHLEGRAKNIQYF
TRBJ1-5 | TRBV25-1 | CASGRVREPQHF
TRBJ1-1 | TRBV5-1 | CASSLGGSSEAFF
TRBJ2-7 | TRBV7-2 | CASSPHSYEQYF
TRBJ2-4 | TRBV10-3 | CAISESTGGPKNMQYF
TRBJ2-7 | TRBV12-3/TRBV12-4 | CASRTGTRRFYEQYF
TRBJ1-6 | TRBV7-2 | CASSLAGGTSPLHF
TRBJ2-5 | TRBV5-1 | CASSLYRVRGREETQYF
TRBJ2-1 | TRBV7-3 | CASSLLAGAGNEQFF
TRBJ1-6 | TRBV4-1 | CASSEGQGQGPPLHF
TRBJ1-6 | TRBV13 | CASSLNTGVNSPLHF
TRBJ2-7 | TRBV7-3 | CASSFDRVDPEQYF
TRBJ1-1 | TRBV29-1 | CSVADRADTEAFF
TRBJ2-7 | TRBV28 | CASSLWEYEQYF
TRBJ1-5 | TRBV2 | CASSERIGGGNQPQHF
TRBJ2-5 | TRBV5-1 | CASSRGLASQETQYF
TRBJ2-5 | TRBV20-1 | CTSSGEGYGGTQYF
TRBJ2-7 | TRBV6-5 | CASSYWWDGTSTAYEQYF
TRBJ2-7 | TRBV5-1 | CASGPGRSTYEQYF
TRBJ1-1 | TRBV29-1 | CSVDNDRLATEAFF
TRBJ2-7 | TRBV10-3 | CAISDQGASGEQYF
TRBJ2-3 | TRBV20-1 | CSAHGTSFADTQYF
TRBJ2-7 | TRBV6-1 | CASSDLGGYEQYF
TRBJ2-1 | TRBV9 | CASSSGGAGEQFF
TRBJ1-4 | TRBV7-8 | CASSRTVNEKLFF
TRBJ2-3 | TRBV30 | CAWSRRQPPDTQYF
TRBJ1-3 | TRBV9 | CASSIYETGTVGNTIYF
TRBJ1-5 | TRBV28 | CASSFNVRGGNQPQHF
TRBJ2-5 | TRBV3-1 | CASVRDLTGGQETQYF
TRBJ2-1 | TRBV11-3 | CASSLVSPAGGLSNEQFF
TRBJ2-1 | TRBV7-8 | CASSLARSSEQFF
TRBJ2-3 | TRBV7-9 | CASSLQRAVGDTQYF
TRBJ2-1 | TRBV28 | CASSFPGQGAGNEQFF
TRBJ1-1 | TRBV5-1 | CASSLEGRMNTEAFF
TRBJ2-7 | TRBV20-1 | CSARDPTGGESDEQYF
TRBJ2-7 | TRBV11-1 | CASSYRESYEQYF
TRBJ1-6 | TRBV3-1 | CASSQDYGGGSPLHF
TRBJ1-2 | TRBV29-1 | CSATANYGYTF
TRBJ1-2 | TRBV12-3/TRBV12-4 | CASSLATLGYTF
TRBJ1-2 | TRBV20-1 | CSARDHRGIGPDGYTF
TRBJ1-2 | TRBV6-2/TRBV6-3 | CASNNPNYGYTF
TRBJ2-5 | TRBV7-2 | CASSSPATRETQYF
TRBJ1-1 | TRBV20-1 | CSARDTDNTEAFF
TRBJ2-3 | TRBV20-1 | CSARGEGDTQYF
TRBJ1-2 | TRBV12-3/TRBV12-4 | CASSTYRGTWYGYTF
TRBJ2-3 | TRBV7-2 | CASSALRSTDTQYF
TRBJ2-2 | TRBV20-1 | CSARGAGGDTGELFF
TRBJ2-1 | TRBV12-3/TRBV12-4 | CASSLGAGAPNEQFF